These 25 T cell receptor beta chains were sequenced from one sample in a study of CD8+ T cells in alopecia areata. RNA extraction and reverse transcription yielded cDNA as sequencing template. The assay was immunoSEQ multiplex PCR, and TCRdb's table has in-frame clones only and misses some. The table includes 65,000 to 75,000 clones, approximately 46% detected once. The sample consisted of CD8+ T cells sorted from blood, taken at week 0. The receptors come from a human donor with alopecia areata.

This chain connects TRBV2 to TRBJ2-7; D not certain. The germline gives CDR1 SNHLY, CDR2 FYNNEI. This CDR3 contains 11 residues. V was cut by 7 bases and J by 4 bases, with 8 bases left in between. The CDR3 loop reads CASTPGYEQYF. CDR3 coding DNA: TGTGCCAGCACACCCGGGTACGAGCAGTACTTC.

CDR3 protein: CASSRWGGENTEAFF. DNA for the CDR3: TGTGCCAGCAGCCGTTGGGGAGGTGAGAACACTGAAGCTTTCTTT. V and J are TRBV2 and TRBJ1-1; no firm D call. CDR1 SNHLY and CDR2 FYNNEI come from the germline V gene. Trimming took off 6 bases at V and 1 base at J, with 15 bases between the two ends. The CDR3 consists of 15 residues.

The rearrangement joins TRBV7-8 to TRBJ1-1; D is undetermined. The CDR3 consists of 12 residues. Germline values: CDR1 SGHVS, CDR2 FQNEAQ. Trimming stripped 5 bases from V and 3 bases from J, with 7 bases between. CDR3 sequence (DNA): TGTGCCAGCAGCCAGAGGGACACTGAAGCTTTCTTT. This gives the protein CASSQRDTEAFF.

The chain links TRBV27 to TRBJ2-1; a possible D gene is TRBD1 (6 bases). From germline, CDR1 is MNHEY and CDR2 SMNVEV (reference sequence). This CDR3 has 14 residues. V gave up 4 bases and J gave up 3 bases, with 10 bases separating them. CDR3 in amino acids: CASSSRGHYNEQFF. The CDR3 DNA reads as TGTGCCAGCAGTTCTCGGGGACACTACAATGAGCAGTTCTTC.

The CDR3 region is CASSHQSKPFGEAFF. The CDR3 DNA reads TGTGCCAGCAGTCATCAATCTAAGCCATTTGGTGAAGCTTTCTTT. The rearrangement links TRBV2 to TRBJ1-1, with D uncertain. V dropped 5 bases and J dropped 7 bases, with 20 bases sitting between them. Germline assignment: CDR1 SNHLY and CDR2 FYNNEI. The CDR3 spans 15 residues.

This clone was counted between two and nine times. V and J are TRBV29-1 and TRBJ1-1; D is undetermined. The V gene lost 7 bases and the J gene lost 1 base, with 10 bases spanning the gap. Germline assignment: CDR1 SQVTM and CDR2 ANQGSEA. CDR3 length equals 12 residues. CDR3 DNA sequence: TGCAGCGCCCTCGATGCGAACACTGAAGCTTTCTTT. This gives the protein CSALDANTEAFF.

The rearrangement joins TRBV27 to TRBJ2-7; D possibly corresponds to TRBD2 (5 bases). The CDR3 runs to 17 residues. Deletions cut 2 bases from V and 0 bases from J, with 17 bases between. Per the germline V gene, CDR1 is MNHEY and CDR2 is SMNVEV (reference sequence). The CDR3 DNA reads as TGTGCCAGCAGTTTAGGGTTTGGCGGGTCGAGCTCCTACGAGCAGTACTTC. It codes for CASSLGFGGSSSYEQYF.

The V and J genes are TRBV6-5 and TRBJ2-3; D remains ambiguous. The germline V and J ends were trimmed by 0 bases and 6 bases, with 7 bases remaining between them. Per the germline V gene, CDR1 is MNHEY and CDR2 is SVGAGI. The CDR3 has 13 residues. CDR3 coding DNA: TGTGCCAGCAGTTACTCGTCCACCGATACGCAGTATTTT. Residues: CASSYSSTDTQYF.

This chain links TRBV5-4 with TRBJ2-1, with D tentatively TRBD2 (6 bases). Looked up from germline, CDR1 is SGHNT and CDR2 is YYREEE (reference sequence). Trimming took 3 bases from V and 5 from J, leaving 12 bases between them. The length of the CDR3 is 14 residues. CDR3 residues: CASSSTGADNEQFF. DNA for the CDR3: TGTGCCAGCAGCTCCACGGGAGCCGACAATGAGCAGTTCTTC.

For the CDR3, the DNA is TGTGCCAGCAGTCTGGCCTCTGGGGCCAACGTCCTGACTTTC. Its translation: CASSLASGANVLTF. The gene calls are TRBV6-5 and TRBJ2-6; unclear D gene. Per the germline V gene, CDR1 is MNHEY and CDR2 is SVGAGI. This CDR3 spans 14 amino acids. V lost 5 bases, J lost 0 bases, and 5 bases lay in between.

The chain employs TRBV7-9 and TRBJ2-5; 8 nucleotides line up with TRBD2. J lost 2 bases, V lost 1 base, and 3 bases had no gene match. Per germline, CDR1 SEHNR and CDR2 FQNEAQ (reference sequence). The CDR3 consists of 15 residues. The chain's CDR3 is CASSLEQREQETQYF. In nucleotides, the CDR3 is TGTGCCAGCAGCTTAGAGCAGCGGGAGCAAGAGACCCAGTACTTC.

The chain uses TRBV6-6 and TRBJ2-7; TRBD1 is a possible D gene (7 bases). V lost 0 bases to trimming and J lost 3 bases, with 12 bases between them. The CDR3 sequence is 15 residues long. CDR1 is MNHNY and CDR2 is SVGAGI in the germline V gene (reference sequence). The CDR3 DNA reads TGTGCCAGCAGTTACTCAGGAGGGGGCCTCTACGAGCAGTACTTC. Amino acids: CASSYSGGGLYEQYF.

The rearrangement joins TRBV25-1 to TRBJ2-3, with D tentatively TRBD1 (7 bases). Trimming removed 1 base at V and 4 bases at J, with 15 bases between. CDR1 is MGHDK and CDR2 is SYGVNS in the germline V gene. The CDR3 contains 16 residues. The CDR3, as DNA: TGTGCCAGCAGTGAATGGGTCAGGGGGGCCGCAGATACGCAGTATTTT. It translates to CASSEWVRGAADTQYF.

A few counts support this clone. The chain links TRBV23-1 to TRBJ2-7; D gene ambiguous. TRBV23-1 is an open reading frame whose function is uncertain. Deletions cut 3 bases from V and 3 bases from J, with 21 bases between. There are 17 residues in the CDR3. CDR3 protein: CASSHYTPWKLNYEQYF. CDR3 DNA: TGCGCCAGCAGTCACTATACCCCCTGGAAGCTAAACTACGAGCAGTACTTC.

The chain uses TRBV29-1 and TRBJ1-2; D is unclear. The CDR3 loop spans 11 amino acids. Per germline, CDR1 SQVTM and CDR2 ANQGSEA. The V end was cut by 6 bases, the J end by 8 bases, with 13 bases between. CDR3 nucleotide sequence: TGCAGCGTCGACCCCCTGGGGGGCTACACCTTC. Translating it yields CSVDPLGGYTF.

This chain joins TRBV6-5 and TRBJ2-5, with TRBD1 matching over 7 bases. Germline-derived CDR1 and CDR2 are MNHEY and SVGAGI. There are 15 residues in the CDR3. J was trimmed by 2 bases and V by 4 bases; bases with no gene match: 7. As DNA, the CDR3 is TGTGCCAGCAGTTGGGGACAGATTTCTCAAGAGACCCAGTACTTC. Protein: CASSWGQISQETQYF.

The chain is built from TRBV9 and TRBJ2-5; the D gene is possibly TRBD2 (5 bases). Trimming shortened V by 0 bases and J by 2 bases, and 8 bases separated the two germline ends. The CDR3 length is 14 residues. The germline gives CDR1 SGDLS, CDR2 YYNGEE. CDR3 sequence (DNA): TGTGCCAGCAGCGTAGGTAGGACTCAAGAGACCCAGTACTTC. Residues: CASSVGRTQETQYF.

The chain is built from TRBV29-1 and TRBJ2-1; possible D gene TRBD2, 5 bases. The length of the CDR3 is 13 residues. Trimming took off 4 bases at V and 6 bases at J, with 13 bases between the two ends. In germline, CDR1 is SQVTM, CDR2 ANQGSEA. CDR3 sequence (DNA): TGCAGCGTTGTTATTGGACTCATCAATGAGCAGTTCTTC. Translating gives CSVVIGLINEQFF.

CDR3 sequence (DNA): TGTGCCAGCAGCCCAATTTCGGGACAGGGGATTATTGGGTACGAGCAGTACTTC. Amino acids: CASSPISGQGIIGYEQYF. This rearrangement joins TRBV27 to TRBJ2-7; 10 positions agree with TRBD1. The CDR3 consists of 18 residues. The germline V gene encodes CDR1 MNHEY and CDR2 SMNVEV (reference sequence). V lost 6 bases to trimming and J lost 4 bases; unmatched junction nucleotides: 18.

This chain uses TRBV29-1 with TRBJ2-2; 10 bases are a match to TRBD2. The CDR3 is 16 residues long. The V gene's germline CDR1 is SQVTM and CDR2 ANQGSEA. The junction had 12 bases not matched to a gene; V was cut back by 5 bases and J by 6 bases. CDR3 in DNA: TGCAGCGTTACCCTTCTAGCGGGAGTTTATGCCGGGGAGCTGTTTTTT. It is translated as CSVTLLAGVYAGELFF.

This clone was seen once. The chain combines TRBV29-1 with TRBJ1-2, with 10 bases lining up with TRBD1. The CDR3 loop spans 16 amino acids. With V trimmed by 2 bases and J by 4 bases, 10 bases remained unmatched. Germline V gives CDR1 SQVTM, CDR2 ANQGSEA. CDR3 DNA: TGCAGCGTTGAATTGCCCCGGGACAGGGGTCTCTATGGCTACACCTTC. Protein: CSVELPRDRGLYGYTF.

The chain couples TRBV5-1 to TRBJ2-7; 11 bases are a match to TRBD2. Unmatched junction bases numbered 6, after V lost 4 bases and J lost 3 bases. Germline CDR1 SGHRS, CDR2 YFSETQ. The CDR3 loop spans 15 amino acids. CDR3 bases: TGCGCCAGCAGCAAAGGGACTAGCGGCAACTACGAGCAGTACTTC. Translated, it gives CASSKGTSGNYEQYF.

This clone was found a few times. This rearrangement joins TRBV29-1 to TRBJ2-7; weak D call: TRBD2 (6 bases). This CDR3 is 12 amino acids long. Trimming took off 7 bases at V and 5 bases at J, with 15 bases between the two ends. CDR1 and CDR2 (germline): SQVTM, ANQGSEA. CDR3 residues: CSGGRSGNEQYF. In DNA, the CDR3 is TGCAGCGGGGGGAGGTCCGGCAACGAGCAGTACTTC.

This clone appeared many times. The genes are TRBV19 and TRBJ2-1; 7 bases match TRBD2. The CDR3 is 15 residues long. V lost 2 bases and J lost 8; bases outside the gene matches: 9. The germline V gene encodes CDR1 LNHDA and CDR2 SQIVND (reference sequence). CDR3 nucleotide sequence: TGTGCCAGTAGTATAAGCAGGCGGGGAGGGGATGAGCAGTTCTTC. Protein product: CASSISRRGGDEQFF.

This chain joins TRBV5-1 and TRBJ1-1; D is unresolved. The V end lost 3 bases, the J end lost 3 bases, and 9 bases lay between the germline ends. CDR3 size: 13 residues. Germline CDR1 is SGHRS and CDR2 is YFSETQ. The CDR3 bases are TGCGCCAGCAGCTCGACCACGTACACTGAAGCTTTCTTT. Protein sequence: CASSSTTYTEAFF. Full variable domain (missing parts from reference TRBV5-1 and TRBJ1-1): KAGVTQTPRYLIKTRGQQVTLSCSPISGHRSVSWYQQTPGQGLQFLFEYFSETQRNKGNFPGRFSGRQFSNSRSEMNVSTLELGDSALYLCASSSTTYTEAFFGQGTRLTVV.